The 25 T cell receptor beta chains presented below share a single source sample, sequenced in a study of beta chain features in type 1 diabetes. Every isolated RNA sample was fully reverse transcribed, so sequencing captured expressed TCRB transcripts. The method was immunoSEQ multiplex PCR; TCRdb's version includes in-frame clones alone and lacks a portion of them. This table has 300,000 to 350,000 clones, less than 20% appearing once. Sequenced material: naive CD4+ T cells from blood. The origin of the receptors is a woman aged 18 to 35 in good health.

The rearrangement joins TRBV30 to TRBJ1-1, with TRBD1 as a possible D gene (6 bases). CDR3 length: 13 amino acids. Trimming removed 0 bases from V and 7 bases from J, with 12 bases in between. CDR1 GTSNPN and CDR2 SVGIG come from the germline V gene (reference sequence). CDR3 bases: TGTGCCTGGAGTGTAGGTCCGACAGGTGAAGCTTTCTTT. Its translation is CAWSVGPTGEAFF. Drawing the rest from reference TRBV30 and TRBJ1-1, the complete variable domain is SQTIHQWPATLVQPVGSPLSLECTVEGTSNPNLYWYRQAAGRGLQLLFYSVGIGQISSEVPQNLSASRPQDRQFILSSKKLLLSDSGFYLCAWSVGPTGEAFFGQGTRLTVV.

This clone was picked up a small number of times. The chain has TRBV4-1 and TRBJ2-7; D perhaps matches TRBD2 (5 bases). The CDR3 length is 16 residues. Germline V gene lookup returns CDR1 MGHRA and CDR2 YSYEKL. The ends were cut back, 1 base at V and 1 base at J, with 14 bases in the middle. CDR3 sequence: CASSQGVILGSYEQYF. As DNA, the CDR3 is TGCGCCAGCAGCCAAGGGGTAATACTAGGTTCCTACGAGCAGTACTTC.

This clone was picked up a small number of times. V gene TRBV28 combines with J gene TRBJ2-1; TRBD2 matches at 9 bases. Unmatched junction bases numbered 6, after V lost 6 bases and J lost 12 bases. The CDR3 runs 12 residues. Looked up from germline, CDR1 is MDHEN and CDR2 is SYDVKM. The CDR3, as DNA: TGTGCCAGCAGCAATAGCGGGAGAAGGCAGTTCTTC. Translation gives CASSNSGRRQFF. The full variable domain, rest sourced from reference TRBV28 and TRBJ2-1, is DVKVTQSSRYLVKRTGEKVFLECVQDMDHENMFWYRQDPGLGLRLIYFSYDVKMKEKGDIPEGYSVSREKKERFSLILESASTNQTSMYLCASSNSGRRQFFGPGTRLTVL.

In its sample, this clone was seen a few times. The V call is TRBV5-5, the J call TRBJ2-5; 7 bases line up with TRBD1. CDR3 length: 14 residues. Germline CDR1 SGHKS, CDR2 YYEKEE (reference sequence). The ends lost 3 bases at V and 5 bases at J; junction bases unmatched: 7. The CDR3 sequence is CASSSTGVLETQYF. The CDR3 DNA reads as TGTGCCAGCAGCTCTACAGGGGTCCTCGAGACCCAGTACTTC.

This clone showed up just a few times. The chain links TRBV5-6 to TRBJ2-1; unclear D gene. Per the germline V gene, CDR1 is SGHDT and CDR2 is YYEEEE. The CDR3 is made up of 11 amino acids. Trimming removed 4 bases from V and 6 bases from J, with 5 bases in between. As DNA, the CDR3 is TGTGCCAGCAGCACTCGCAATGAGCAGTTCTTC. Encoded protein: CASSTRNEQFF.

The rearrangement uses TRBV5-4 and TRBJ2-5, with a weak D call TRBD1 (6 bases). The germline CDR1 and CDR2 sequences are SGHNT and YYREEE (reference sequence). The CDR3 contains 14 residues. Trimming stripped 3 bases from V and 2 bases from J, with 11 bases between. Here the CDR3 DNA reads TGTGCCAGCAGCTCGGACAGACAACAAGAGACCCAGTACTTC. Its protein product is CASSSDRQQETQYF.

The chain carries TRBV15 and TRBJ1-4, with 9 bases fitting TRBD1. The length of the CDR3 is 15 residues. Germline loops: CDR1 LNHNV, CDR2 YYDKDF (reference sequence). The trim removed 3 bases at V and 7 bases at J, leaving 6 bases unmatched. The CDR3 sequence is CATSRAGQGGEKLFF. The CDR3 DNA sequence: TGTGCCACCAGCAGGGCGGGACAGGGAGGTGAAAAACTGTTTTTT.

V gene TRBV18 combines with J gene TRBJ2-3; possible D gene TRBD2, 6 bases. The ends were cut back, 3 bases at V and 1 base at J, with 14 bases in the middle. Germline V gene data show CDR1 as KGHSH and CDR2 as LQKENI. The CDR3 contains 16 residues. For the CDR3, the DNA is TGTGCCAGCTCACCCCGAGCGGGTCTGGGCACAGATACGCAGTATTTT. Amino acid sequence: CASSPRAGLGTDTQYF.

The CDR3 coding sequence is TGTGCCAGCAGCTTTGGCAGGGTGAAAGATACGCAGTATTTT. This translates into CASSFGRVKDTQYF. This chain connects TRBV7-9 to TRBJ2-3, with D perhaps matching TRBD1 (5 bases). The CDR3 contains 14 residues. The germline CDR1 and CDR2 sequences are SEHNR and FQNEAQ (reference sequence). V shed 3 bases and J shed 5 bases, with 12 bases lying between them.

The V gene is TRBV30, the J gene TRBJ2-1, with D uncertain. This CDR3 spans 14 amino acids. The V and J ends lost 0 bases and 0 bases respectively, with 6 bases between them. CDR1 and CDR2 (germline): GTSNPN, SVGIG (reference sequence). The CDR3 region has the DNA TGTGCCTGGAGTGTCTTTAGCTCCTACAATGAGCAGTTCTTC. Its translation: CAWSVFSSYNEQFF.

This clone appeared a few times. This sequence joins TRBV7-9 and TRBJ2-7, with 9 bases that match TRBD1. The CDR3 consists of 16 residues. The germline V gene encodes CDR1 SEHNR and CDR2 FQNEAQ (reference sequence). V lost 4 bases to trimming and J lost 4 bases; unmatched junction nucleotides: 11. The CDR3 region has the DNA TGTGCCAGCAGCTCATTTTCCGGGACAGGGCTTTACGAGCAGTACTTC. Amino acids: CASSSFSGTGLYEQYF.

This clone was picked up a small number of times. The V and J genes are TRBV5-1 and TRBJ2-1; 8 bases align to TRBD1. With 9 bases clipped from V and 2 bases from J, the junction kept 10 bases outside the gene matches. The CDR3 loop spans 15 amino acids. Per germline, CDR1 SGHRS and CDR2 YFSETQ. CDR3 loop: CATSELDRAYNEQFF. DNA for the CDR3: TGCGCCACCAGTGAACTGGACAGGGCCTACAATGAGCAGTTCTTC.

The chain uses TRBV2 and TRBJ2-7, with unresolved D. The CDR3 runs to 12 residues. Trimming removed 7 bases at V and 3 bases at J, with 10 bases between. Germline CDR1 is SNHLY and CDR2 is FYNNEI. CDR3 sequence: CASTPASYEQYF. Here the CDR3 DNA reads TGTGCCAGCACCCCCGCCAGCTACGAGCAGTACTTC.

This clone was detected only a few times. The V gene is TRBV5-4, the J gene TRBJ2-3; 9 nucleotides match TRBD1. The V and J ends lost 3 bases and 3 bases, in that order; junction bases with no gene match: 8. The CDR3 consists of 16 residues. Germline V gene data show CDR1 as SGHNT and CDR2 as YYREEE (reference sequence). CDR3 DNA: TGTGCCAGCAGCTCAACCAGGGACAGGGATACAGATACGCAGTATTTT. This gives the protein CASSSTRDRDTDTQYF.

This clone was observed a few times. CDR3 in amino acids: CASSLSTDTQYF. CDR3 DNA sequence: TGTGCCAGTAGTCTATCCACAGATACGCAGTATTTT. V and J are TRBV19 and TRBJ2-3; D ambiguous. With 5 bases removed from V and 2 bases from J, the gap between germline ends came to 5 bases. Germline CDR1 and CDR2: LNHDA and SQIVND (reference sequence). This CDR3 spans 12 amino acids. Variable domain in full (rest from reference TRBV19 and TRBJ2-3): DGGITQSPKYLFRKEGQNVTLSCEQNLNHDAMYWYRQDPGQGLRLIYYSQIVNDFQKGDIAEGYSVSREKKESFPLTVTSAQKNPTAFYLCASSLSTDTQYFGPGTRLTVL.

The CDR3 reads CASSLVQGGEKLFF. CDR3 bases: TGCGCCAGCAGCTTGGTACAGGGTGGCGAAAAACTGTTTTTT. The chain carries TRBV5-1 and TRBJ1-4, with D possibly being TRBD1 (6 bases). This CDR3 region has 14 residues. V lost 0 bases to trimming and J lost 8 bases, with 11 bases between them. The germline V gene encodes CDR1 SGHRS and CDR2 YFSETQ.

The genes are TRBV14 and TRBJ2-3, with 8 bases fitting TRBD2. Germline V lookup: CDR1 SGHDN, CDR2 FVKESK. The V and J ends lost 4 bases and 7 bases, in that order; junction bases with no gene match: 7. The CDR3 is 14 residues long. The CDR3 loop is CASSPAGVVYTQYF. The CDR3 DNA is TGTGCCAGCAGCCCAGCGGGGGTTGTTTATACGCAGTATTTT.

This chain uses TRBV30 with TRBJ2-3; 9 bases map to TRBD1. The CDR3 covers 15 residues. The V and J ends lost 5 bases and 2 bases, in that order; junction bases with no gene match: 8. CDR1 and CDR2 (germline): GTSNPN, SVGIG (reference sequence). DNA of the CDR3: TGTGCCTGGGGGGGACAGGGTGGGTACACAGATACGCAGTATTTT. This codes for CAWGGQGGYTDTQYF. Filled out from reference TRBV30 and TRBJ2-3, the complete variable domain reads SQTIHQWPATLVQPVGSPLSLECTVEGTSNPNLYWYRQAAGRGLQLLFYSVGIGQISSEVPQNLSASRPQDRQFILSSKKLLLSDSGFYLCAWGGQGGYTDTQYFGPGTRLTVL.

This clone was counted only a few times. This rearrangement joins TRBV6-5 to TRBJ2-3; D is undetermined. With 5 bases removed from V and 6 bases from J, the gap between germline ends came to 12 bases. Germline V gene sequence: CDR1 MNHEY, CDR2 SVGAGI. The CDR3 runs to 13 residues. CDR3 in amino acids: CASSELIGDTQYF. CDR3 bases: TGTGCCAGCAGTGAGCTAATCGGGGATACGCAGTATTTT.

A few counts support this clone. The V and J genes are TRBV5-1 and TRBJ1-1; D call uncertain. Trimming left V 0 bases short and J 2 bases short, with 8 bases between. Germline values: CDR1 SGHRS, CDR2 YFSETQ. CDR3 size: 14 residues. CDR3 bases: TGCGCCAGCAGCTTGGTGGGGAGTAACACTGAAGCTTTCTTT. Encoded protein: CASSLVGSNTEAFF.

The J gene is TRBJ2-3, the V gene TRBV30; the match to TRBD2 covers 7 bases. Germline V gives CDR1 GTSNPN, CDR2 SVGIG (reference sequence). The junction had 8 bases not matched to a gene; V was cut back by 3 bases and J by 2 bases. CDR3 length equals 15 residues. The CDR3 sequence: CAWRVGLGLTDTQYF. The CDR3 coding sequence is TGTGCCTGGAGGGTTGGACTAGGGCTCACAGATACGCAGTATTTT.

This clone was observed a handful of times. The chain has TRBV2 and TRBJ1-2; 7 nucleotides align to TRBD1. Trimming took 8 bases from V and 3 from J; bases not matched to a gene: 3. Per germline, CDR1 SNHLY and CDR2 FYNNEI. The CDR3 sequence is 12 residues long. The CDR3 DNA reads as TGTGCCAGCCTTGACAGGGACTATGGCTACACCTTC. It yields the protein CASLDRDYGYTF.

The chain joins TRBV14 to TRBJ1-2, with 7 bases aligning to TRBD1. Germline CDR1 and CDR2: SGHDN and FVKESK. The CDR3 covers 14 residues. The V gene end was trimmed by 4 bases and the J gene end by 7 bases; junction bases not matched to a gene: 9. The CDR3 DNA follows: TGTGCCAGCAGCCGGACCGACAGGGCGGCTGGCTACACCTTC. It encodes CASSRTDRAAGYTF.

The CDR3 bases are TGTGCCAGCAGACATAGCGGGAGGAACTACAATGAGCAGTTCTTC. Translating it yields CASRHSGRNYNEQFF. This chain connects TRBV13 to TRBJ2-1, with 10 bases fitting TRBD2. The CDR3 is 15 residues long. CDR1 and CDR2 from the germline V gene are PRHDT and FYEKMQ (reference sequence). The J segment lost 3 bases and the V segment lost 6 bases, leaving 5 bases of the junction unmatched.

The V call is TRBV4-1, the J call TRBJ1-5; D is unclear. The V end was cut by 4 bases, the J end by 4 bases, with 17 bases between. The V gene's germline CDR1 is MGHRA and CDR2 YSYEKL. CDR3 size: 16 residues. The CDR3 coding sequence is TGCGCCAGCAGCCCGAGCACCGGGGTGAGGAATCAGCCCCAGCATTTT. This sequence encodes CASSPSTGVRNQPQHF.